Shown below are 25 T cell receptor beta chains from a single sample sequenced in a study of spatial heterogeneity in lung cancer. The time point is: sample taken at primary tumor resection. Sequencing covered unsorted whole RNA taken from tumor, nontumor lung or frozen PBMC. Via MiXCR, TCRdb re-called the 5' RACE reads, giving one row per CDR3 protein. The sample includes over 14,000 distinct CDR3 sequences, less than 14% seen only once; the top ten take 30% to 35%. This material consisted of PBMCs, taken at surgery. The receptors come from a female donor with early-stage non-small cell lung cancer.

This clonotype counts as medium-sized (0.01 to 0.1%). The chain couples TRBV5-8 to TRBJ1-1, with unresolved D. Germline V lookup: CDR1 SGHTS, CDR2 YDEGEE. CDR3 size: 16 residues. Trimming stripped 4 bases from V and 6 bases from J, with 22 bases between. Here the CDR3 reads CASSRTPTASTAEAFF. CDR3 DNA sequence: TGTGCCAGCAGCCGGACTCCAACGGCCTCCACGGCTGAAGCTTTCTTT.

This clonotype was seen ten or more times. The CDR3 coding sequence is TGTGCCAGCAGCTCCGGGAATCAGCCCCAGCATTTT. This gives the protein CASSSGNQPQHF. The chain employs TRBV7-9 and TRBJ1-5; D not resolved. Germline CDR1 and CDR2: SEHNR and FQNEAQ (reference sequence). The CDR3 has 12 residues. V was pared by 4 bases and J by 4 bases, with 5 bases between.

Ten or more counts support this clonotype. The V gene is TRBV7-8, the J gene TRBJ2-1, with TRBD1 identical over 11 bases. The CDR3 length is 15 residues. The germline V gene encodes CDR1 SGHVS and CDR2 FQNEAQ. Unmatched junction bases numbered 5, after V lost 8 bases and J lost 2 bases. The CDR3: CASRVGQGAYNEQFF. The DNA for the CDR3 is TGTGCCAGCCGAGTGGGACAGGGGGCCTACAATGAGCAGTTCTTC.

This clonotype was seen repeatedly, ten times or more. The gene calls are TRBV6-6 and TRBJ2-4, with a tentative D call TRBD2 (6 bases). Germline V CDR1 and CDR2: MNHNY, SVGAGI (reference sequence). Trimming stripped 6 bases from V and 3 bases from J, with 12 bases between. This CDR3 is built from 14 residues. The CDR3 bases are TGTGCCAGCAGAACCCAGGGAGGCAAAAACATTCAGTACTTC. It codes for CASRTQGGKNIQYF.

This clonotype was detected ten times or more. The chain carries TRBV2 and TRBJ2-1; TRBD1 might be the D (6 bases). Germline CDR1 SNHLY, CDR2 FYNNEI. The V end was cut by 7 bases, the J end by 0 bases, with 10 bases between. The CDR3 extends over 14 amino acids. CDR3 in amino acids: CASTKDSSYNEQFF. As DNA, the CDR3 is TGTGCCAGCACTAAGGACAGCTCCTACAATGAGCAGTTCTTC.

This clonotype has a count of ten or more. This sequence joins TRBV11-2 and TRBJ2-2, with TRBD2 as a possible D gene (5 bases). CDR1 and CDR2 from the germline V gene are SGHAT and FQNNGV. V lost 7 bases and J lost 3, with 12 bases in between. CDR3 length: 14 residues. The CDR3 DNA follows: TGTGCCAGCACCCAGACTACGGACACCGGGGAGCTGTTTTTT. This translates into CASTQTTDTGELFF.

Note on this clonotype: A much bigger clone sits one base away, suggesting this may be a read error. CDR3 sequence reads: CASSQGRGNRPQHF. CDR3 sequence (DNA): TGTGCCAGCAGCCAAGGGAGAGGAAATCGGCCCCAGCATTTT. The V and J genes are TRBV3-1 and TRBJ1-5; no reliable D call. The germline V gene has CDR1 LGHDT and CDR2 YNNKEL (reference sequence). The length of the CDR3 is 14 residues. Filled out from reference TRBV3-1 and TRBJ1-5, the complete variable domain reads DTAVSQTPKYLVTQMGNDKSIKCEQNLGHDTMYWYKQDSKKFLKIMFSYNNKELIINETVPNRFSPKSPDKAHLNLHINSLELGDSAVYFCASSQGRGNRPQHFGDGTRLSIL.

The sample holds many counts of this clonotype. This chain's CDR3 is CASCRGTGEKLFF. The CDR3 DNA is TGTGCCAGCTGCCGGGGAACGGGCGAAAAACTGTTTTTT. The rearrangement links TRBV25-1 to TRBJ1-4, with D unclear. Per germline, CDR1 MGHDK and CDR2 SYGVNS. This CDR3 comprises 13 residues. Trimming pared 8 bases from V and 8 bases from J, leaving 15 bases between.

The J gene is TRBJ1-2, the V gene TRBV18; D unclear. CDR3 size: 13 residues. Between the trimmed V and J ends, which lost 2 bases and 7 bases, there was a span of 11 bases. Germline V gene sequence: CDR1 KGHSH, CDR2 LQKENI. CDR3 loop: CASSPVEAGGYTF. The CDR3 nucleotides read TGTGCCAGCTCACCAGTCGAGGCTGGTGGCTACACCTTC.

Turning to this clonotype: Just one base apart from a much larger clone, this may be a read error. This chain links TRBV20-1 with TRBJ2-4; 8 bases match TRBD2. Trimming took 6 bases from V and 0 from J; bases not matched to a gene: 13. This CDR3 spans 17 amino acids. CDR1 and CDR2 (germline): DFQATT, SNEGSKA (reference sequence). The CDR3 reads CSAETSESILAKNIQYF. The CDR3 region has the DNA TGCAGTGCCGAGACTAGCGAGAGTATCCTAGCCAAAAACATTCAGTACTTC.

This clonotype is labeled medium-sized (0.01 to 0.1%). CDR3 region: CASRHQGTDTQYF. The CDR3 DNA sequence: TGTGCCAGCAGACATCAAGGAACAGATACGCAGTATTTT. The chain is built from TRBV28 and TRBJ2-3, with unresolved D. V was cut by 6 bases and J by 3 bases, with 10 bases left in between. CDR1 and CDR2 from the germline V gene are MDHEN and SYDVKM. This CDR3 has 13 amino acids. The whole variable domain, remainder taken from reference TRBV28 and TRBJ2-3, is DVKVTQSSRYLVKRTGEKVFLECVQDMDHENMFWYRQDPGLGLRLIYFSYDVKMKEKGDIPEGYSVSREKKERFSLILESASTNQTSMYLCASRHQGTDTQYFGPGTRLTVL.

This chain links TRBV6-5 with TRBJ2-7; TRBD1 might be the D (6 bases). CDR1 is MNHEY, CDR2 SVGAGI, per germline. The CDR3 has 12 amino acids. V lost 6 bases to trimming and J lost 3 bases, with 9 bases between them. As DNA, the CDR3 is TGTGCCAGCAGACGGGACAACTACGAGCAGTACTTC. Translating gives CASRRDNYEQYF.

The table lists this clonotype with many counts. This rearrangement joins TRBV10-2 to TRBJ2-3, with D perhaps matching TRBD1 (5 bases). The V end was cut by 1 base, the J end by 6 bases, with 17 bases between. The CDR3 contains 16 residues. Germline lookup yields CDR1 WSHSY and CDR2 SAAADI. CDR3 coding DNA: TGCGCCAGCAGTGAGTTCTCCAGGGTGTCAACCGATACGCAGTATTTT. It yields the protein CASSEFSRVSTDTQYF.

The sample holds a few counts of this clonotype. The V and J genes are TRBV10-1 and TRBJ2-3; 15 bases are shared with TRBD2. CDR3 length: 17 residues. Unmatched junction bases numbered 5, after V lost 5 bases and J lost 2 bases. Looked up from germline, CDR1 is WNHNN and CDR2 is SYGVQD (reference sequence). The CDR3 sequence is CASSPGLAGGVTDTQYF. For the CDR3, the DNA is TGCGCCAGCAGTCCGGGACTAGCGGGGGGAGTCACAGATACGCAGTATTTT.

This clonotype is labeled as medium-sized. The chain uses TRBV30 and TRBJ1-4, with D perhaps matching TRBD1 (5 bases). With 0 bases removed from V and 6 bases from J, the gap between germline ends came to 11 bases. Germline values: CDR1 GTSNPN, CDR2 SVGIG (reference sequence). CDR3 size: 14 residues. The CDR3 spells CAWSVGVGDEKLFF. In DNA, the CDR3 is TGTGCCTGGAGTGTGGGGGTGGGGGATGAAAAACTGTTTTTT. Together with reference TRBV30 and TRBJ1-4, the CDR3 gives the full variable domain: SQTIHQWPATLVQPVGSPLSLECTVEGTSNPNLYWYRQAAGRGLQLLFYSVGIGQISSEVPQNLSASRPQDRQFILSSKKLLLSDSGFYLCAWSVGVGDEKLFFGSGTQLSVL.

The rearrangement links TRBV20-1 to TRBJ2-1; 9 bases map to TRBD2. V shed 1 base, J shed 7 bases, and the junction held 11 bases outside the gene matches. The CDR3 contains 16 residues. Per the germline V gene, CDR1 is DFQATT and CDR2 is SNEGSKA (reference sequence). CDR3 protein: CSARGSSGGTLNEQFF. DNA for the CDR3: TGCAGTGCTAGAGGTAGTAGCGGGGGCACTTTGAATGAGCAGTTCTTC.

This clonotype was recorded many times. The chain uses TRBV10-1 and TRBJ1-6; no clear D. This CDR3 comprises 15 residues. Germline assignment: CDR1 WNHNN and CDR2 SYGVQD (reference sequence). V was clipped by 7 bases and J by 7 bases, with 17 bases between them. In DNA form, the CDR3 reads TGCGCCAGCATCCACGGGCCCTTCTGGAATTCACCCCTCCACTTT. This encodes CASIHGPFWNSPLHF.

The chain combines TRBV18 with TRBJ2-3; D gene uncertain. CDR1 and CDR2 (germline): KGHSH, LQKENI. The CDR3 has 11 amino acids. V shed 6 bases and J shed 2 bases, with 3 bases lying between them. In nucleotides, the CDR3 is TGTGCCAGCTCGCCCACAGATACGCAGTATTTT. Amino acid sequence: CASSPTDTQYF.

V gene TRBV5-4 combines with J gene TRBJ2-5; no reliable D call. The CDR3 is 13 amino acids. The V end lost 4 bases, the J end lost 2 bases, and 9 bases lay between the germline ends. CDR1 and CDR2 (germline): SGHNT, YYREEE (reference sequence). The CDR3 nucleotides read TGTGCCAGCAGCACCGGGCCACAAGAGACCCAGTACTTC. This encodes CASSTGPQETQYF.

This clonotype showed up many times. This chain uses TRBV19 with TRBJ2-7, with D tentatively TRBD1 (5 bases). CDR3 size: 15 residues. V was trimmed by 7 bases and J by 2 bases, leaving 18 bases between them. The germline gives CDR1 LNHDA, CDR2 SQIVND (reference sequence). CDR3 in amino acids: CASNPVGGRAYEQYF. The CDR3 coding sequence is TGTGCCAGTAACCCAGTGGGCGGCAGGGCCTACGAGCAGTACTTC.

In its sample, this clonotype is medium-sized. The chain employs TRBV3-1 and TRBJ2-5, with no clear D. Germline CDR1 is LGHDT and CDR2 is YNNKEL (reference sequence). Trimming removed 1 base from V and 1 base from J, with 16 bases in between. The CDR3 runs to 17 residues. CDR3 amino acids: CASSQVTRGARQETQYF. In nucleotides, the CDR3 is TGTGCCAGCAGCCAAGTCACCCGAGGAGCACGCCAAGAGACCCAGTACTTC.

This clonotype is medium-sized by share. DNA of the CDR3: TGTGCCAGCAGCAAGTCTGGGGCCAACGTCCTGACTTTC. It is translated as CASSKSGANVLTF. The chain combines TRBV7-8 with TRBJ2-6; unclear D gene. From germline, CDR1 is SGHVS and CDR2 FQNEAQ. V dropped 5 bases and J dropped 1 base, with 3 bases sitting between them. The CDR3 has 13 amino acids. Full variable domain (outside the CDR3, taken from reference TRBV7-8 and TRBJ2-6): GAGVSQSPRYKVAKRGQDVALRCDPISGHVSLFWYQQALGQGPEFLTYFQNEAQLDKSGLPSDRFFAERPEGSVSTLKIQRTQQEDSAVYLCASSKSGANVLTFGAGSRLTVL.

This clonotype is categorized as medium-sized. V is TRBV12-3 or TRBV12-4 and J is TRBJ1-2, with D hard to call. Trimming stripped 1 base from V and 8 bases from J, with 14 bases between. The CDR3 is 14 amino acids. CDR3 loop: CASSLGRPYQGYTF. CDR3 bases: TGTGCCAGCAGTTTAGGCCGACCTTACCAGGGCTACACCTTC.

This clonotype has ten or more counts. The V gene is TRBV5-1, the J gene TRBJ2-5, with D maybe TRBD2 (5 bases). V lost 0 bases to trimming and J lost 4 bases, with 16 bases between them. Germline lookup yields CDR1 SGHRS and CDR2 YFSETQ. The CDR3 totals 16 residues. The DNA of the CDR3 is TGCGCCAGCAGCTTGGGCCATGGTCCCCGGGGAGAGACCCAGTACTTC. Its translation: CASSLGHGPRGETQYF.

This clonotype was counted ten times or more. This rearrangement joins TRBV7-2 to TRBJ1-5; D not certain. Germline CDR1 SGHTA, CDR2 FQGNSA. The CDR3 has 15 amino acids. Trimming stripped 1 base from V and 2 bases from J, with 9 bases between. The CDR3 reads CASSLGFQGNQPQHF. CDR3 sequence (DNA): TGTGCCAGCAGCTTAGGGTTCCAGGGCAATCAGCCCCAGCATTTT.